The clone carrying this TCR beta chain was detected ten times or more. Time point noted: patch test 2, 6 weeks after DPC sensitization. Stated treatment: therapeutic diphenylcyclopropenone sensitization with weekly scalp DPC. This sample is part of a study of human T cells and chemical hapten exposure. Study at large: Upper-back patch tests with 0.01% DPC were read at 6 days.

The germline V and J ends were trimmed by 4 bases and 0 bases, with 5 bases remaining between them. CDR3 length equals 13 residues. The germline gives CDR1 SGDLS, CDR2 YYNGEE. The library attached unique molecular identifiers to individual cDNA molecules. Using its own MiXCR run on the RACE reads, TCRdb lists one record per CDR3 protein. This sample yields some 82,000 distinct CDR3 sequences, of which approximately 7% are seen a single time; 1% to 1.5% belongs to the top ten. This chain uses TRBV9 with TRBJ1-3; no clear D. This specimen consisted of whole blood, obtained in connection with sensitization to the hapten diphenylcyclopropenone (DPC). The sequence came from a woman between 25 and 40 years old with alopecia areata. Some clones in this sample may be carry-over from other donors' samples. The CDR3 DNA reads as TGTGCCAGCAGCTCACACTCTGGAAACACCATATATTTT. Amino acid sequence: CASSSHSGNTIYF.